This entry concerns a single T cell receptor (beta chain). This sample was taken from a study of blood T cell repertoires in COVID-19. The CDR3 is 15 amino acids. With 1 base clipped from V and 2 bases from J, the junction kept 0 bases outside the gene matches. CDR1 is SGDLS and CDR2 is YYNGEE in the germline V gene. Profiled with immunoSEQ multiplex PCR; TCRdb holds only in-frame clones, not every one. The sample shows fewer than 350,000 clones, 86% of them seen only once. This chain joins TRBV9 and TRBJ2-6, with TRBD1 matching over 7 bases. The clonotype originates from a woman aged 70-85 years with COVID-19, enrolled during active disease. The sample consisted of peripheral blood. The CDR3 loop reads CASSVQGAGANVLTF. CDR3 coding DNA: TGTGCCAGCAGCGTACAGGGGGCTGGGGCCAACGTCCTGACTTTC.